This T cell receptor beta chain was found in a study of blood T cells in healthy people across ages. With a J-beta primer mix and a sample-barcoded 5' primer, a second PCR ran about 6 to 11 cycles. Individual samples furnished no less than 3 million CDR3-containing paired-end reads apiece. TCRdb reanalysed the 5' RACE reads using MiXCR and keeps one entry per CDR3 protein. Of over 1.5 million distinct CDR3 sequences in the sample, roughly 52% were seen once. Study-level results: Aged donors had fewer naive CD4+ cells and lower diversity than long-lived donors.

V lost 4 bases, J lost 2 bases, and 5 bases stayed unmatched. Germline CDR1 MNHEY, CDR2 SMNVEV (reference sequence). This CDR3 comprises 15 residues. In regard to this clonotype: Antigen specificity is unknown.

This clonotype originated in a woman aged 40 to 50 in good health. The rearrangement joins TRBV27 to TRBJ1-5, with 7 bases that match TRBD1. Sequencing was performed on blood. CDR3 amino acids: CASSSSTGGNQPQHF. CDR3 sequence (DNA): TGTGCCAGCAGTTCGAGTACAGGGGGCAATCAGCCCCAGCATTTT.